Many counts were recorded for the clone carrying this T cell receptor beta chain. What it recognizes is unknown. These data originate in a study of regulatory T cells in long-lasting Graves disease. This CDR3 has 15 residues. The V and J ends lost 2 bases and 0 bases, in that order; junction bases with no gene match: 3. Germline loops: CDR1 SGHTA, CDR2 FQGTGA. Indicated time point: newly diagnosed GD, antithyroid drugs for less than 3 months. PBMC-extracted RNA yielded the TCR library. For TCR beta, libraries came from iRepertoire HTBI primers and Arm-PCR of CDR3 regions. Each CDR3 protein gets one entry after TCRdb re-called the multiplex PCR reads with MiXCR. The profile shows 680,000 or so distinct CDR3 sequences, approximately 15% of them singletons. Broader study findings: Persistent patients had a count of shared public clonotypes (approximately 2,800) that exceeded that of new patients (about 970). Sampling was limited to peripheral blood rather than thyroid tissue.

This same sample was also part of a study on T cells in Graves' hyperthyroidism and ophthalmopathy. This second report adds: Newly diagnosed patients aged 18 to 65 had hyperthyroidism of under 2 months' duration. Blood also showed most of the thyroid clonotypes that were expanded above 0.001.

The genes are TRBV7-3 and TRBJ1-1, with 7 bases that match TRBD1. Sample: peripheral blood mononuclear cells (PBMCs), taken at new diagnosis, from a patient treated with antithyroid drugs. The TCR sequence derives from a woman aged 25 to 39 with Graves disease. CDR3 sequence (DNA): TGTGCCAGCAGCTTAGAGGGACAGTTGAACACTGAAGCTTTCTTT. Translated: CASSLEGQLNTEAFF.